These T cell receptor beta chains were read from a single sample in a study of PD-1 blockade in classical Hodgkin lymphoma. The repertoire was sequenced with immunoSEQ multiplex PCR; TCRdb's copy has only in-frame clones and lacks some. Seen here are fewer than 15,000 clones, more than 75% observed once, and the top ten hold roughly 35%. This specimen consisted of peripheral blood mononuclear cells (PBMCs), obtained at baseline. All receptors derive from a human donor with classical Hodgkin lymphoma. Both conserved end residues are part of each CDR3. The order of the fields is V gene, D gene, clone size, J gene, CDR3 DNA, CDR3 protein. The D gene is left open where the match is weak. Clone size, where shown, is once, few, many, or a class for clones that have expanded.

v_call: TRBV28
d_call: TRBD2
clone_size: once
j_call: TRBJ2-5
cdr3_nt: TGTGCCAGCAGTCTAGCGGGACGAGAGACCCAGTACTTC
cdr3_aa: CASSLAGRETQYF

v_call: TRBV5-1
d_call: TRBD2
clone_size: NA
j_call: TRBJ2-2
cdr3_nt: TGCGCCAGCAGCTTGGTTCCTAGCGGGAGCGGGAACACCGGGGAGCTGTTTTTT
cdr3_aa: CASSLVPSGSGNTGELFF

v_call: TRBV5-4
d_call: NA
clone_size: NA
j_call: TRBJ2-5
cdr3_nt: TGTGCCAGCAGCCGCCTAGATTACCAAGAGACCCAGTACTTC
cdr3_aa: CASSRLDYQETQYF

v_call: TRBV7-6
d_call: NA
clone_size: NA
j_call: TRBJ2-7
cdr3_nt: TGTGCCAGCAGCTTAGCGCCAAGGGAAACTAGCGAGCAGTACTTC
cdr3_aa: CASSLAPRETSEQYF

v_call: TRBV6-6
d_call: TRBD1
clone_size: NA
j_call: TRBJ2-1
cdr3_nt: TGTGCCAGCAGTTCCGCCTTAGGACAGGACTACAATGAGCAGTTCTTC
cdr3_aa: CASSSALGQDYNEQFF

v_call: TRBV10-3
d_call: NA
clone_size: NA
j_call: TRBJ2-7
cdr3_nt: TGTGCCATCAGTGAGTCGACCGGGGTCGTCTACGAGCAGTACTTC
cdr3_aa: CAISESTGVVYEQYF

v_call: TRBV29-1
d_call: NA
clone_size: NA
j_call: TRBJ2-3
cdr3_nt: TGCAGCGTCGGTCCTTCAGATACGCAGTATTTT
cdr3_aa: CSVGPSDTQYF

v_call: TRBV18
d_call: TRBD2
clone_size: NA
j_call: TRBJ2-1
cdr3_nt: TGTGCCAGCTCATCGGGGACTAGCGGGAGGGCAATTTACAATGAGCAGTTCTTC
cdr3_aa: CASSSGTSGRAIYNEQFF

v_call: TRBV10-3
d_call: NA
clone_size: NA
j_call: TRBJ1-1
cdr3_nt: TGTGCCATCAGAAGCCGGGGAGAAGACACTGAAGCTTTCTTT
cdr3_aa: CAIRSRGEDTEAFF

v_call: TRBV6-5
d_call: NA
clone_size: NA
j_call: TRBJ1-5
cdr3_nt: TGTGCCAGCAGTTATATTGAGAACAATCAGCCCCAGCATTTT
cdr3_aa: CASSYIENNQPQHF